The 29 T cell receptor beta chains below come from one sample, sequenced in a study of T cells after yellow fever vaccination. TCRdb passed the 5' RACE reads through MiXCR, listing each CDR3 protein once. The sample comprises 250,000 or so distinct CDR3 sequences, roughly 4% of which are singletons, and 15% to 20% rests with the top ten. Here the sequenced sample was PBMCs, taken 15 days after the yellow fever booster vaccination. The receptor set was obtained from a man aged 18 to 30 who received the YFV17D yellow fever vaccine.

This clonotype was recorded at least ten times. This chain connects TRBV27 to TRBJ1-1, with a possible D match to TRBD1 (6 bases). Per the germline V gene, CDR1 is MNHEY and CDR2 is SMNVEV (reference sequence). This CDR3 has 14 residues. The V and J ends lost 5 bases and 2 bases respectively, with 12 bases between them. This chain's CDR3 is CASSRLQGNTEAFF. The CDR3 region has the DNA TGTGCCAGCAGTCGACTACAGGGAAACACTGAAGCTTTCTTT.

In this sample, this clonotype turned up many times. The chain carries TRBV7-2 and TRBJ1-5, with D possibly being TRBD1 (6 bases). The CDR3 extends over 16 amino acids. Per germline, CDR1 SGHTA and CDR2 FQGNSA. With 5 bases removed from V and 0 bases from J, the gap between germline ends came to 14 bases. CDR3 residues: CASSAGHPYSNQPQHF. As DNA, the CDR3 is TGTGCCAGCAGCGCGGGACACCCTTATAGCAATCAGCCCCAGCATTTT.

This clonotype was counted at least ten times. V and J are TRBV5-4 and TRBJ2-7; possibly TRBD1 or TRBD2 for D (5 bases each). V lost 4 bases and J 1 base, leaving 18 bases between the germline ends. Germline V gives CDR1 SGHNT, CDR2 YYREEE (reference sequence). The CDR3 covers 16 residues. CDR3 protein: CASSGGVGAGSYEQYF. The CDR3 nucleotides read TGTGCCAGCAGCGGGGGTGTCGGGGCGGGTTCCTACGAGCAGTACTTC.

In this sample, this clonotype turned up many times. The gene calls are TRBV5-1 and TRBJ2-5, with 8 bases fitting TRBD2. Germline CDR1 SGHRS, CDR2 YFSETQ. The junction had 2 bases not matched to a gene; V was cut back by 2 bases and J by 2 bases. The CDR3 spans 14 residues. CDR3 sequence reads: CASSLAGDQETQYF. The CDR3 DNA reads as TGCGCCAGCAGCTTAGCGGGAGATCAAGAGACCCAGTACTTC.

This clonotype was recorded at least ten times. The V call is TRBV5-1, the J call TRBJ2-2; 8 bases map to TRBD1. The J segment lost 5 bases and the V segment lost 4 bases, leaving 4 bases of the junction unmatched. Germline V gene data show CDR1 as SGHRS and CDR2 as YFSETQ. CDR3 length: 14 residues. The CDR3 sequence: CASSQGASTGELFF. The DNA for the CDR3 is TGCGCCAGCAGCCAGGGGGCGAGTACCGGGGAGCTGTTTTTT.

This clonotype was found many times. The chain joins TRBV16 to TRBJ1-1; possibly TRBD1 for D (5 bases). The CDR3 extends over 12 amino acids. Trimming removed 5 bases from V and 5 bases from J, with 9 bases in between. The V gene's germline CDR1 is KGHSY and CDR2 FQNENV. In DNA, the CDR3 is TGTGCCAGCAGCATAAGGGGTACTGAAGCTTTCTTT. Translating it yields CASSIRGTEAFF.

This clonotype was detected ten times or more. This chain uses TRBV2 with TRBJ1-2; D might be TRBD1 (5 bases). V was trimmed by 1 base and J by 1 base, leaving 7 bases between them. This CDR3 is 14 amino acids long. Per the germline V gene, CDR1 is SNHLY and CDR2 is FYNNEI. The CDR3 nucleotides are TGTGCCAGCAGTGAAGTGGGACTTAACTATGGCTACACCTTC. Residues: CASSEVGLNYGYTF.

This clonotype was observed a few times. The V gene is TRBV5-4, the J gene TRBJ1-1; no reliable D call. CDR1 is SGHNT, CDR2 YYREEE, per germline (reference sequence). The CDR3 is 14 amino acids. Trimming took off 4 bases at V and 6 bases at J, with 16 bases between the two ends. The CDR3 loop is CASSPLGPLAEAFF. The CDR3 DNA reads as TGTGCCAGCAGCCCCCTGGGCCCATTGGCTGAAGCTTTCTTT.

This chain joins TRBV7-9 and TRBJ2-5; D unclear. The V gene's germline CDR1 is SEHNR and CDR2 FQNEAQ (reference sequence). Trimming stripped 0 bases from V and 2 bases from J, with 7 bases between. This CDR3 is 14 amino acids long. The CDR3 here is CASSLAFRQETQYF. CDR3 DNA: TGTGCCAGCAGCTTAGCTTTCAGACAAGAGACCCAGTACTTC.

This clonotype was seen repeatedly, ten times or more. The J gene is TRBJ1-6, the V gene TRBV5-1; TRBD1 matches at 7 bases. The CDR3 runs 15 residues. The germline CDR1 and CDR2 sequences are SGHRS and YFSETQ. J gave up 9 bases and V 4 bases, and 10 bases lay outside the gene matches. The CDR3 reads CASSSQTGLSSPLHF. The CDR3 coding sequence is TGCGCCAGCAGCAGTCAGACAGGGTTGAGTTCACCCCTCCACTTT.

This clonotype was counted ten times or more. The CDR3 region is CASSLSGAGGAVTGQFF. DNA of the CDR3: TGTGCCAGCAGCTTAAGTGGAGCGGGGGGGGCCGTAACGGGGCAGTTCTTC. V and J are TRBV11-2 and TRBJ2-1, with 10 bases aligning to TRBD2. Germline CDR1 and CDR2: SGHAT and FQNNGV. Trimming at V came to 2 bases and at J to 12 bases, leaving 16 bases not matched to a gene. The length of the CDR3 is 17 residues.

This clonotype was seen ten or more times. The chain recombines TRBV28 with TRBJ1-6; the D is unclear. The V gene's germline CDR1 is MDHEN and CDR2 SYDVKM. With 2 bases removed from V and 7 bases from J, the gap between germline ends came to 15 bases. The CDR3 is 16 residues long. The CDR3 DNA reads as TGTGCCAGCAGTTTAGTCGGAAACACGCGGAATTCACCCCTCCACTTT. The encoded protein is CASSLVGNTRNSPLHF.

This clonotype was detected many times. This chain joins TRBV5-5 and TRBJ2-5; 13 bases align to TRBD2. The CDR3 has 17 amino acids. Germline V lookup: CDR1 SGHKS, CDR2 YYEKEE (reference sequence). Losses at the gene ends were 3 bases for V and 2 bases for J; bases not matched to a gene: 7. CDR3 nucleotide sequence: TGTGCCAGCAGCTCGGGACTAGCGGGGTCCTCTCAAGAGACCCAGTACTTC. Translation gives CASSSGLAGSSQETQYF.

This clonotype was seen many times. The chain employs TRBV7-2 and TRBJ1-1; no clear D gene. Germline V gene data show CDR1 as SGHTA and CDR2 as FQGNSA. The CDR3 length is 14 residues. Trimming stripped 5 bases from V and 0 bases from J, with 10 bases between. The chain's CDR3 is CASSPGPLNTEAFF. The CDR3 DNA reads as TGTGCCAGCAGCCCCGGGCCTCTGAACACTGAAGCTTTCTTT.

This clonotype was detected many times. This rearrangement joins TRBV4-1 to TRBJ2-7; the D gene is possibly TRBD2 (5 bases). Germline-derived CDR1 and CDR2 are MGHRA and YSYEKL. V was cut by 3 bases and J by 0 bases, with 15 bases left in between. This CDR3 is 16 amino acids long. CDR3 nucleotide sequence: TGCGCCAGCAGCCAGGAGGCTGGGGTTAGCTCCTACGAGCAGTACTTC. This gives the protein CASSQEAGVSSYEQYF.

This clonotype was recorded many times. This chain uses TRBV7-2 with TRBJ2-3; TRBD2 agrees at 9 bases. Unmatched junction bases numbered 6, after V lost 5 bases and J lost 3 bases. The CDR3 has 15 amino acids. Germline V CDR1 and CDR2: SGHTA, FQGNSA. This chain's CDR3 is CASSPLAGLTDTQYF. The CDR3 DNA reads TGTGCCAGCAGCCCCCTAGCGGGGTTGACAGATACGCAGTATTTT.

This clonotype was detected many times. J is TRBJ1-2 and V is TRBV28; no firm D call. V was pared by 5 bases and J by 7 bases, with 11 bases between. CDR1 MDHEN and CDR2 SYDVKM come from the germline V gene. This CDR3 comprises 12 residues. This chain's CDR3 is CASSVSGSGYTF. CDR3 DNA: TGTGCCAGCAGTGTCTCAGGATCTGGCTACACCTTC.

The V gene is TRBV7-8, the J gene TRBJ2-5; D remains ambiguous. Germline V gene sequence: CDR1 SGHVS, CDR2 FQNEAQ. V lost 2 bases to trimming and J lost 1 base, with 8 bases between them. This CDR3 is 14 amino acids long. The DNA for the CDR3 is TGTGCCAGCAGCTTATTGTTCAGCCAAGAGACCCAGTACTTC. It codes for CASSLLFSQETQYF.

This clonotype was seen many times. This chain joins TRBV10-3 and TRBJ2-7; 11 nucleotides line up with TRBD2. The CDR3 runs 12 residues. The germline V gene has CDR1 ENHRY and CDR2 SYGVKD. The ends lost 11 bases at V and 3 bases at J; junction bases unmatched: 3. CDR3 protein: CAAGLAVYEQYF. CDR3 nucleotide sequence: TGTGCCGCGGGACTAGCGGTCTACGAGCAGTACTTC.

This clonotype was seen a handful of times. The chain uses TRBV10-3 and TRBJ1-3; TRBD1 might be the D (5 bases). Trimming took off 3 bases at V and 8 bases at J, with 11 bases between the two ends. The CDR3 spans 13 residues. CDR1 is ENHRY, CDR2 SYGVKD, per germline. CDR3 sequence reads: CAISDTGGDTIYF. DNA of the CDR3: TGTGCCATCAGTGACACGGGGGGGGACACCATATATTTT.

This clonotype was seen ten or more times. The chain couples TRBV5-4 to TRBJ1-2, with D unresolved. V was clipped by 4 bases and J by 1 base, with 8 bases between them. CDR3 length: 13 residues. Germline lookup yields CDR1 SGHNT and CDR2 YYREEE (reference sequence). CDR3 region: CASSQNINYGYTF. The CDR3 DNA sequence: TGTGCCAGCAGCCAAAACATTAACTATGGCTACACCTTC.

This clonotype has at least ten counts. The chain uses TRBV21-1 and TRBJ2-7; the table's D gene call, TRBD1, was not cross checked with the DNA. TRBV21-1 corresponds to a pseudogene. The CDR3 covers 17 residues. CDR3 residues: CASSYEGQTISSYEQYV. CDR3 coding DNA: TGTGCCAGCAGCTATGAGGGACAGACGATCTCATCCTACGAGCAGTACGTC.

This clonotype was counted ten times or more. V is TRBV20-1 and J is TRBJ2-7; either TRBD1 or TRBD2 may supply D (7 bases each). V dropped 2 bases and J dropped 5 bases, with 13 bases sitting between them. Germline V gives CDR1 DFQATT, CDR2 SNEGSKA (reference sequence). The CDR3 contains 13 residues. This CDR3 reads CSARLTGTNEQYF. CDR3 in DNA: TGCAGTGCTAGATTGACAGGGACTAACGAGCAGTACTTC.

This clonotype showed up many times. This chain uses TRBV7-9 with TRBJ2-1, with D perhaps TRBD1 (5 bases). Trimming removed 4 bases from V and 8 bases from J, with 18 bases in between. This CDR3 has 15 residues. Germline lookup yields CDR1 SEHNR and CDR2 FQNEAQ (reference sequence). Here the CDR3 reads CASSYGRQGTYEQFF. CDR3 bases: TGTGCCAGCAGCTACGGACGGCAGGGTACTTATGAGCAGTTCTTC.

This clonotype has at least ten counts. This chain joins TRBV7-8 and TRBJ2-5; D is unclear. Germline CDR1 SGHVS, CDR2 FQNEAQ. Trimming stripped 2 bases from V and 5 bases from J, with 9 bases between. CDR3 length: 13 residues. In DNA form, the CDR3 reads TGTGCCAGCAGCTTAACCCGGCGGGAGACCCAGTACTTC. This encodes CASSLTRRETQYF.

Many counts were recorded for this clonotype. The rearrangement uses TRBV5-1 and TRBJ2-2, with D uncertain. V was pared by 4 bases and J by 8 bases, with 9 bases between. CDR1 and CDR2 from the germline V gene are SGHRS and YFSETQ. This CDR3 region has 12 residues. The CDR3 DNA follows: TGCGCCAGCAGCGCACTCCTAGGGGAGCTGTTTTTT. It yields the protein CASSALLGELFF.

A few counts support this clonotype. This chain links TRBV12-3 or TRBV12-4 with TRBJ1-2; D gene uncertain. Trimming removed 5 bases from V and 4 bases from J, with 14 bases in between. There are 14 residues in the CDR3. The CDR3 nucleotides read TGTGCCAGCAGTGAAGACGGGATCTCCTATGGCTACACCTTC. Its translation: CASSEDGISYGYTF.

Concerning this clonotype itself: Because the CDR3 is missing its conserved closing phenylalanine or tryptophan, this is likely a read error. The DNA is omitted, as the CDR3 cannot be located on it reliably, and the CDR3 follows TCRdb's listing. The chain carries TRBV5-1 and TRBJ1-1; the D call in the table, TRBD1, was not verified against the DNA. With termini counted, the CDR3 has 11 amino acids. Germline CDR1 is SGHRS and CDR2 is YFSETQ. CDR3 residues: CARGRWGAGLL.

This clonotype was seen repeatedly, ten times or more. The chain links TRBV5-8 to TRBJ2-3; no clear D gene. This CDR3 is 11 amino acids long. Trimming took 2 bases from V and 12 from J, leaving 10 bases between them. Germline CDR1 reads SGHTS; CDR2 reads YDEGEE. CDR3 nucleotides: TGTGCCAGCAGCTTTGCGGACGACCAGTATTTT. Residues: CASSFADDQYF.